The next 22 T cell receptor beta chains were all read from a single sample in a study of metastatic and nonmetastatic thyroid tumors. Among the patients, none had received any treatment before thyroid surgery. TCRdb re-called the PCR reads through MiXCR. The data contain roughly 70,000 clones, around 19% of them singletons. The sequenced material came from blood. The receptors come from a female donor with papillary thyroid cancer or a benign thyroid nodule (not recorded which). Some clones in this sample may be carry-over from other donors' samples.

This clone was counted a few times. This chain links TRBV6-1 with TRBJ1-2, with TRBD1 matching 8 bases. Looked up from germline, CDR1 is MNHNS and CDR2 is SASEGT. V lost 10 bases to trimming and J lost 6 bases; unmatched junction nucleotides: 10. The CDR3 is 13 amino acids. This chain's CDR3 is CATRRQGKHGYTF. In DNA, the CDR3 is TGTGCCACCCGGAGACAGGGGAAGCATGGCTACACCTTC.

This clone has at least ten counts. This sequence joins TRBV6-1 and TRBJ1-1; D is possibly TRBD1 (6 bases). Trimming removed 4 bases from V and 1 base from J, with 7 bases in between. This CDR3 spans 13 amino acids. Germline V gene sequence: CDR1 MNHNS, CDR2 SASEGT. In DNA form, the CDR3 reads TGTGCCAGCAGTGGGACAGAGAACACTGAAGCTTTCTTT. It yields the protein CASSGTENTEAFF.

With regard to this clone: Other DNA sequences from this sample encode an identical CDR3 as well. This chain links TRBV20-1 with TRBJ2-7; possibly TRBD2 for D (9 bases). This CDR3 region has 17 residues. The germline V gene has CDR1 DFQATT and CDR2 SNEGSKA (reference sequence). V lost 5 bases and J 7 bases, leaving 30 bases between the germline ends. The CDR3 region has the DNA TGCAGTGCTGGGGACGGGGCTAGCGGGACAGGTTTGGGAGAGCAGTACTTC. This gives the protein CSAGDGASGTGLGEQYF.

This clone was observed at least ten times. The chain uses TRBV11-3 and TRBJ1-1, with a possible D match to TRBD1 (6 bases). The CDR3 spans 14 residues. V was cut by 4 bases and J by 4 bases, with 13 bases left in between. Germline loops: CDR1 SGHNT, CDR2 YENEEA. For the CDR3, the DNA is TGTGCCAGCAGCTCACAACAGGGTTCCACTGAAGCTTTCTTT. This gives the protein CASSSQQGSTEAFF.

This clone was counted at least ten times. The chain employs TRBV6-1 and TRBJ2-1; a weak D match, TRBD1 (6 bases). In germline, CDR1 is MNHNS, CDR2 SASEGT. V was trimmed by 2 bases and J by 4 bases, leaving 12 bases between them. This CDR3 comprises 15 residues. Written as DNA, the CDR3 is TGTGCCAGCAGTGAAAGGTCAGGGGAATACAATGAGCAGTTCTTC. Its translation: CASSERSGEYNEQFF.

This clone occurred a few times. The gene calls are TRBV28 and TRBJ2-7; TRBD1 is a possible D gene (7 bases). The V end was cut by 5 bases, the J end by 6 bases, with 11 bases between. This CDR3 has 12 residues. The V gene's germline CDR1 is MDHEN and CDR2 SYDVKM. CDR3 sequence: CASSPGGFEQYF. Here the CDR3 DNA reads TGTGCCAGCAGTCCAGGGGGGTTCGAGCAGTACTTC.

This clone was recorded a few times. This sequence may be a read error, since a much larger clone differs from it by one base. CDR3 DNA sequence: TGTGCCAGCGGCACGATGGGACTACCTGGGGAAGAGACCCAGTACTTC. Its translation is CASGTMGLPGEETQYF. This rearrangement joins TRBV5-5 to TRBJ2-5, with 7 bases lining up with TRBD2. The CDR3 spans 16 residues. CDR1 is SGHKS, CDR2 YYEKEE, per germline (reference sequence). The V gene end was trimmed by 7 bases and the J gene end by 3 bases; junction bases not matched to a gene: 15.

As for this clone: A much larger clone differs from this one at a single base, so this may be a read error. Other DNA sequences in the sample encode the same CDR3. The rearrangement links TRBV9 to TRBJ2-1; D unresolved. Germline-derived CDR1 and CDR2 are SGDLS and YYNGEE. Trimming removed 5 bases from V and 4 bases from J, with 4 bases in between. The CDR3 length is 11 residues. The CDR3 region is CASSGYNEQFF. In DNA form, the CDR3 reads TGTGCCAGCAGTGGTTACAATGAGCAGTTCTTC.

This clone has at least ten counts. The chain has TRBV28 and TRBJ1-2; 9 bases are a match to TRBD1. The CDR3 spans 14 residues. The germline V gene encodes CDR1 MDHEN and CDR2 SYDVKM. Losses at the gene ends were 4 bases for V and 2 bases for J; bases not matched to a gene: 2. CDR3 bases: TGTGCCAGCAGTTCAGGACAGGGGAACTATGGCTACACCTTC. It specifies CASSSGQGNYGYTF.

This clone showed up many times. This chain joins TRBV28 and TRBJ2-2; 8 bases are shared with TRBD2. The CDR3 covers 18 residues. Germline trimming cut 1 base from V and 0 bases from J; bases unmatched to any gene: 7. Germline lookup yields CDR1 MDHEN and CDR2 SYDVKM. The CDR3 DNA sequence: TGTGCCAGCAGTTTATTTCCGGGACTAGAGGCGAACACCGGGGAGCTGTTTTTT. Residues: CASSLFPGLEANTGELFF.

There are many counts of this clone. At the DNA level, this CDR3 is encoded by other sequences in the same sample as well. The genes are TRBV6-1 and TRBJ2-7, with 11 nucleotides matching TRBD2. V shed 7 bases, J shed 6 bases, and the junction held 11 bases outside the gene matches. The CDR3 extends over 15 amino acids. Looked up from germline, CDR1 is MNHNS and CDR2 is SASEGT. The CDR3, as DNA: TGTGCCAGCAATCCACTAGCGGGAGTCCCCTGCGAGCAGTACTTC. This sequence encodes CASNPLAGVPCEQYF.

Regarding this clone: One junction end disagrees with the germline gene, perhaps due to a read error. V is TRBV6-6 and J is TRBJ2-1; weak D call: TRBD1 (6 bases). CDR3 length: 17 amino acids. The germline V gene has CDR1 MNHNY and CDR2 SVGAGI (reference sequence). CDR3 sequence (DNA): TGTGCTAGCAGTTACTCACCCGGGACATGGTTTAACAATGAGCAGTTCTTC. Translated: CASSYSPGTWFNNEQFF.

V usage is TRBV5-1 and J usage is TRBJ1-2, with 10 bases matching TRBD1. The CDR3 contains 14 residues. Unmatched junction bases numbered 4, after V lost 0 bases and J lost 8 bases. CDR1 is SGHRS, CDR2 YFSETQ, per germline. CDR3 region: CASSLAGQGSGYTF. CDR3 in DNA: TGCGCCAGCAGCTTGGCGGGACAGGGGAGCGGCTACACCTTC.

The chain recombines TRBV20-1 with TRBJ2-2, with D possibly being TRBD2 (6 bases). The germline CDR1 and CDR2 sequences are DFQATT and SNEGSKA (reference sequence). The CDR3 extends over 16 amino acids. With 3 bases removed from V and 4 bases from J, the gap between germline ends came to 18 bases. The CDR3 sequence is CSASSSERALTGELFF. The CDR3 nucleotides are TGCAGTGCTAGTTCTTCAGAGCGGGCCCTCACCGGGGAGCTGTTTTTT.

At least ten counts were recorded for this clone. This chain links TRBV6-1 with TRBJ2-7; the D is unclear. This CDR3 spans 11 amino acids. Trimming took off 11 bases at V and 4 bases at J, with 12 bases between the two ends. The germline V gene has CDR1 MNHNS and CDR2 SASEGT. CDR3 DNA sequence: TGTGCCGGGCGTGTCGGATACGAGCAGTACTTC. Its translation is CAGRVGYEQYF.

This clone was seen only a few times. This rearrangement joins TRBV28 to TRBJ2-4; TRBD1 is a possible D gene (6 bases). The CDR3 is 14 residues long. Germline CDR1 is MDHEN and CDR2 is SYDVKM. V lost 4 bases, J lost 8 bases, and 15 bases lay in between. CDR3 region: CASSSPGVGDIQYF. Here the CDR3 DNA reads TGTGCCAGCAGTTCCCCAGGGGTGGGGGACATTCAGTACTTC.

This clone was counted ten times or more. CDR3 in DNA: TGTGCCAGCAGTGAATTTGGGACAGGGGTCTTCACCGGGGAGCTGTTTTTT. Its translation is CASSEFGTGVFTGELFF. The V and J genes are TRBV25-1 and TRBJ2-2; TRBD1 aligns across 10 bases. The CDR3 contains 17 residues. V trimming: 1 base; J trimming: 4 bases; junction bases outside the gene matches: 6. The germline gives CDR1 MGHDK, CDR2 SYGVNS.

This clone was recorded many times. V is TRBV30 and J is TRBJ2-6; 7 bases agree with TRBD1. There are 17 residues in the CDR3. Looked up from germline, CDR1 is GTSNPN and CDR2 is SVGIG (reference sequence). The junction had 10 bases not matched to a gene; V was cut back by 5 bases and J by 0 bases. CDR3 residues: CAWAPGQPRSGANVLTF. As DNA, the CDR3 is TGTGCCTGGGCCCCGGGACAGCCTCGCTCTGGGGCCAACGTCCTGACTTTC.

The chain couples TRBV11-2 to TRBJ2-3, with D perhaps TRBD2 (6 bases). The CDR3 is made up of 17 amino acids. Per the germline V gene, CDR1 is SGHAT and CDR2 is FQNNGV. V was cut by 4 bases and J by 1 base, with 18 bases left in between. CDR3 in DNA: TGTGCCAGCAGCTCGACTGCGCTAGCGTCGCGCACAGATACGCAGTATTTT. Its translation is CASSSTALASRTDTQYF.

This clone was found many times. The rearrangement links TRBV7-9 to TRBJ2-6; D is undetermined. Per germline, CDR1 SEHNR and CDR2 FQNEAQ (reference sequence). Trimming took 10 bases from V and 0 from J, leaving 10 bases between them. CDR3 length: 14 amino acids. As DNA, the CDR3 is TGTGCCAACCAGCCCTCCTCTGGGGCCAACGTCCTGACTTTC. Translation: CANQPSSGANVLTF.

The gene calls are TRBV7-6 and TRBJ2-1, with 9 bases that match TRBD2. Trimming cost V 1 base and J 6 bases; bases outside gene matches: 4. CDR1 and CDR2 (germline): SGHVS, FNYEAQ. This CDR3 has 15 residues. CDR3: CASSLGSGRTNEQFF. For the CDR3, the DNA is TGTGCCAGCAGCTTAGGTAGCGGGAGAACCAATGAGCAGTTCTTC.

The V and J genes are TRBV6-9 and TRBJ1-4; no reliable D call. The germline CDR1 and CDR2 sequences are MNHGY and SVAAGI. V lost 2 bases to trimming and J lost 8 bases, with 9 bases between them. This CDR3 spans 13 amino acids. The CDR3 sequence: CASSYGLQEKLFF. The CDR3, as DNA: TGTGCCAGCAGTTATGGGTTGCAGGAAAAACTGTTTTTT.